This T cell receptor (beta chain) is from a study of blood T cell repertoires in COVID-19. Study context: Specimens from acute and convalescent COVID-19 originated in the United States, Italy and Spain. Sources were T cells, B-cell-depleted T cells, or PBMCs; the material itself was cDNA or gDNA.

A single count supports this clone. Under the authors' procedure: Reference gene primers were amplified, and this amplification served to estimate nucleated cell counts. Generated by immunoSEQ multiplex PCR, the TCRdb table keeps only in-frame clones and is missing some. V, J and clone size are taken as reported in that table, and D and trimming were inferred from the DNA itself. The data contain roughly 140,000 clones, about 80% of them singletons. The germline V gene encodes CDR1 SGHTA and CDR2 FQGNSA. The J segment lost 1 base and the V segment lost 0 bases, leaving 6 bases of the junction unmatched. This CDR3 is built from 17 residues.

The TCR was taken from a woman of 80 years or more in a cohort sampled during active or convalescent COVID-19. This rearrangement joins TRBV7-2 to TRBJ2-5; the match to TRBD2 covers 9 bases. The specimen sequenced was peripheral blood. CDR3 DNA sequence: TGTGCCAGCAGCTTAGCTCCCCTAGCGGGGCGCCAAGAGACCCAGTACTTC. Protein sequence: CASSLAPLAGRQETQYF.